The 4 T cell receptor beta chains listed next were all sequenced from one sample in a study of blood T cell repertoires in COVID-19. Only in-frame clones appear in the TCRdb table, and some are missing; sequencing was by immunoSEQ multiplex PCR. Among roughly 120,000 clones listed, around 90% were seen once. Sequenced sample: peripheral blood. The source of these receptors is a woman aged 45 to 65 with active or convalescent COVID-19.

V gene TRBV9 combines with J gene TRBJ2-1; 8 bases align to TRBD2. The CDR3 loop spans 16 amino acids. Per the germline V gene, CDR1 is SGDLS and CDR2 is YYNGEE. J lost 7 bases, V lost 4 bases, and 13 bases had no gene match. CDR3 nucleotide sequence: TGTGCCAGCAGCCGTAGGGGTGGACTAGCAATGAATGAGCAGTTCTTC. Residues: CASSRRGGLAMNEQFF.

This clone was picked up one time. The chain carries TRBV11-2 and TRBJ2-2; D is possibly TRBD2 (6 bases). Trimming stripped 7 bases from V and 3 bases from J, with 12 bases between. Germline CDR1 is SGHAT and CDR2 is FQNNGV. CDR3 size: 14 residues. The DNA for the CDR3 is TGTGCCAGCACCGGGGGAATCGACACCGGGGAGCTGTTTTTT. Its protein product is CASTGGIDTGELFF.

The count of this clone is one. The chain carries TRBV3-1 (or the pseudogene TRBV3-2) and TRBJ2-7; TRBD2 matches at 7 bases. CDR1 and CDR2 from the germline V gene are LGHDT and YNNKEL (reference sequence). This CDR3 contains 18 residues. The ends lost 2 bases at V and 3 bases at J; junction bases unmatched: 16. The CDR3 is CASSQLPQSTSEIYEQYF. The DNA of the CDR3 is TGTGCCAGCAGCCAACTCCCTCAAAGTACTAGCGAAATCTACGAGCAGTACTTC.

This sequence joins TRBV27 and TRBJ2-1, with 7 positions matching TRBD1. The CDR3 is 14 residues long. V shed 3 bases, J shed 3 bases, and the junction held 2 bases outside the gene matches. Germline V gene data show CDR1 as MNHEY and CDR2 as SMNVEV (reference sequence). Here the CDR3 reads CASSFPGGYNEQFF. CDR3 sequence (DNA): TGTGCCAGCAGTTTCCCAGGGGGCTACAATGAGCAGTTCTTC.